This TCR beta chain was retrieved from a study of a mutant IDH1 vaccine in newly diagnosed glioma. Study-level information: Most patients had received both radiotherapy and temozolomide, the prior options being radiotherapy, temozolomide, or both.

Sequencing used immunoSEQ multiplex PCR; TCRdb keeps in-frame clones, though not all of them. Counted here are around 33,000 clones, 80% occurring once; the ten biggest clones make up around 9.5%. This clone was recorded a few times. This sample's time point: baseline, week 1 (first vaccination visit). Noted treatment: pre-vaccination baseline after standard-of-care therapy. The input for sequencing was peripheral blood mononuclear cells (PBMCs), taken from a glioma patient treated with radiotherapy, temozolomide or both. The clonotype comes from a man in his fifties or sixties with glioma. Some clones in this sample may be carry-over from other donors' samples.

CDR3 sequence: CASSDGYSNQPQHF. The CDR3, as DNA: TGTGCCAGCAGTGACGGTTATAGCAATCAGCCCCAGCATTTT. This rearrangement joins TRBV6-4 to TRBJ1-5; D gene ambiguous. V dropped 2 bases and J dropped 0 bases, with 5 bases sitting between them. The CDR3 covers 14 residues. Germline V gives CDR1 MRHNA, CDR2 SNTAGT.